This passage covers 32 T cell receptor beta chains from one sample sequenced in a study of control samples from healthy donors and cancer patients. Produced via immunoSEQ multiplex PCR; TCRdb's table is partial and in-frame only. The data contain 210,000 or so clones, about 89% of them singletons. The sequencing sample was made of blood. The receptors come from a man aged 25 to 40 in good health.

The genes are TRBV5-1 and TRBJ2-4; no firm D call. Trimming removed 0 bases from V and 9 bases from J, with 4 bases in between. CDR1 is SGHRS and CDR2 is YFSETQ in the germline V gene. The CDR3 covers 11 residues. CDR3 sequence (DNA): TGCGCCAGCAGCTTGGGTTCCATTCAGTACTTC. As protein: CASSLGSIQYF.

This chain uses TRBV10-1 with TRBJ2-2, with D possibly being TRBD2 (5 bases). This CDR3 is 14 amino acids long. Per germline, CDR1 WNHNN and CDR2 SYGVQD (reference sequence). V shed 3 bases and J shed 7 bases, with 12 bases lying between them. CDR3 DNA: TGCGCCAGCAGTGAACTATCCCGGGGCGGGGAGCTGTTTTTT. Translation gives CASSELSRGGELFF.

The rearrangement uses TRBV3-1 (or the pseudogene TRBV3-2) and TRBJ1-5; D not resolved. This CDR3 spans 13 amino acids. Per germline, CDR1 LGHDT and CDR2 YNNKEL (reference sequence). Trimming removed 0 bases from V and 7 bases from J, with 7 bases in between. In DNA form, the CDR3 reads TGTGCCAGCAGCCAAGACGGGTTCCAGCCCCAGCATTTT. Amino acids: CASSQDGFQPQHF.

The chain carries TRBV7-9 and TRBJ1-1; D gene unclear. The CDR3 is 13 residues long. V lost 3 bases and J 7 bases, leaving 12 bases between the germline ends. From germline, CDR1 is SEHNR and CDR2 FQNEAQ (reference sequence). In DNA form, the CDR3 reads TGTGCCAGCAGCTTTACTACAGTTCATGAAGCTTTCTTT. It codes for CASSFTTVHEAFF.

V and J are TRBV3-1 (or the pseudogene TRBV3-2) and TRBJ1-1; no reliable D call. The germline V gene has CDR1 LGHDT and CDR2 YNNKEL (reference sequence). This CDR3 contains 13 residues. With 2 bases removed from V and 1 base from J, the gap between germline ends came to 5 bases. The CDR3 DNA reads TGTGCCAGCAGCCAATCAGGGAACACTGAAGCTTTCTTT. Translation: CASSQSGNTEAFF.

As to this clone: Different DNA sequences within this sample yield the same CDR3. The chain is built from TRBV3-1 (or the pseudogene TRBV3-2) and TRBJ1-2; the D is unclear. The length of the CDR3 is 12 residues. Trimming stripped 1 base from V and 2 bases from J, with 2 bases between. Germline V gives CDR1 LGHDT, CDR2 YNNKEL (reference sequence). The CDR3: CASSQANYGYTF. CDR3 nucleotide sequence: TGTGCCAGCAGCCAAGCGAACTATGGCTACACCTTC.

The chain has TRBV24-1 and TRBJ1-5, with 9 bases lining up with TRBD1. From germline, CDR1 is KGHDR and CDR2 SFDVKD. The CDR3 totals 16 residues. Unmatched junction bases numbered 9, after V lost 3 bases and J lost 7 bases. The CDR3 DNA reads TGTGCCACCAGTGATAACGGACAGGGGTTGGGGCAGCCCCAGCATTTT. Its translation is CATSDNGQGLGQPQHF.

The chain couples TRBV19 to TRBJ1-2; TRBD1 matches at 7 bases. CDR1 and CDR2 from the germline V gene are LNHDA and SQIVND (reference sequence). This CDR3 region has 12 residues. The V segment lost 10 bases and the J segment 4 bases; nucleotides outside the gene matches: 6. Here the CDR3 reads CATAGGGYGYTF. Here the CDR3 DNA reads TGTGCCACCGCAGGGGGTGGCTATGGCTACACCTTC.

The CDR3 bases are TGTGCCAGTACCGAGGACAGCTATAGCAATCAGCCCCAGCATTTT. Translated: CASTEDSYSNQPQHF. This sequence joins TRBV19 and TRBJ1-5; the D gene is possibly TRBD1 (6 bases). Trimming removed 7 bases at V and 0 bases at J, with 13 bases between. The CDR3 totals 15 residues. Germline V gene sequence: CDR1 LNHDA, CDR2 SQIVND (reference sequence).

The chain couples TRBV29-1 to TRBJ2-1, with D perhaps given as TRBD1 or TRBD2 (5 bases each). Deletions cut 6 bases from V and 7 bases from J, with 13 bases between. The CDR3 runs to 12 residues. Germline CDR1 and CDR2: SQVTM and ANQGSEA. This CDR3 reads CSVVEGLNEQFF. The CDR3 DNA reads TGCAGCGTCGTCGAGGGGCTTAATGAGCAGTTCTTC.

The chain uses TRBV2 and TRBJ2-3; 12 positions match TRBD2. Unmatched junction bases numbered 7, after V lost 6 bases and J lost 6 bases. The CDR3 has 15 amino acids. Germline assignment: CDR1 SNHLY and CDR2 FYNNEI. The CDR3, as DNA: TGTGCCAGCAGATCTAGCGGGGGGGTTTGGGATACGCAGTATTTT. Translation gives CASRSSGGVWDTQYF. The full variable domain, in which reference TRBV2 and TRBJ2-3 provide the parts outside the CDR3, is EPEVTQTPSHQVTQMGQEVILRCVPISNHLYFYWYRQILGQKVEFLVSFYNNEISEKSEIFDDQFSVERPDGSNFTLKIRSTKLEDSAMYFCASRSSGGVWDTQYFGPGTRLTVL.

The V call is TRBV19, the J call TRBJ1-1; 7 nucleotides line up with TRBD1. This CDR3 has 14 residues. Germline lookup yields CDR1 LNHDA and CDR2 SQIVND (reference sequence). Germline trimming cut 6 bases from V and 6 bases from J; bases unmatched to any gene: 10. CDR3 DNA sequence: TGTGCCAGTAGCGTGACCGACAGGGCTCCTGAAGCTTTCTTT. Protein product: CASSVTDRAPEAFF.

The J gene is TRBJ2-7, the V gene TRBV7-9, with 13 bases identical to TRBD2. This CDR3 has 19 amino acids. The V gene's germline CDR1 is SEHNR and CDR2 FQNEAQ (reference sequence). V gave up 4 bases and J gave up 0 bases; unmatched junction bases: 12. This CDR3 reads CASSSGGTSGVSFSYEQYF. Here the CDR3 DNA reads TGTGCCAGCAGCTCCGGGGGGACTAGCGGGGTATCCTTCTCCTACGAGCAGTACTTC.

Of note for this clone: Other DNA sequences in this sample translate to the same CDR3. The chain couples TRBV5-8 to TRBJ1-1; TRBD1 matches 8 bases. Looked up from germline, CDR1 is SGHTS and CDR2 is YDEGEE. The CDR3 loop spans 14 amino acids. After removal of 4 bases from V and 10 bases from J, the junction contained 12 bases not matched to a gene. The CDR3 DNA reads TGTGCCAGCAGCCTCAGACAGGGGCCTACACTAGCTTTCTTT. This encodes CASSLRQGPTLAFF.

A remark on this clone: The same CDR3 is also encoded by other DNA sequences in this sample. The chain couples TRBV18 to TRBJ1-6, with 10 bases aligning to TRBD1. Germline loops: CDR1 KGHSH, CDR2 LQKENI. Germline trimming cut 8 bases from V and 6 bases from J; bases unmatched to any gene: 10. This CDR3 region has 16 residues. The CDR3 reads CASTRQGAAANSPLHF. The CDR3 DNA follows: TGTGCCAGCACACGACAGGGGGCGGCCGCTAATTCACCCCTCCACTTT.

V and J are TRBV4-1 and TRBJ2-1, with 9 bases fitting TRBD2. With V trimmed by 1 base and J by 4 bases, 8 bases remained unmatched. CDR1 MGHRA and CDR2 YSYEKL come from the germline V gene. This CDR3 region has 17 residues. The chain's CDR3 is CASSQVLAGSGYNEQFF. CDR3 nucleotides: TGCGCCAGCAGCCAAGTTCTAGCGGGGAGTGGTTACAATGAGCAGTTCTTC.

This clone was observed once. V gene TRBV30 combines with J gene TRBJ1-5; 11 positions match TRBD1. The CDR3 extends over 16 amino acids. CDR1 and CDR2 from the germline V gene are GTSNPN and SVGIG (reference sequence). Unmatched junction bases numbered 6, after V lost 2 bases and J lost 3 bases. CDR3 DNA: TGTGCCTGGAGTACCCGGGACAGGGGGATCAATCAGCCCCAGCATTTT. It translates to CAWSTRDRGINQPQHF.

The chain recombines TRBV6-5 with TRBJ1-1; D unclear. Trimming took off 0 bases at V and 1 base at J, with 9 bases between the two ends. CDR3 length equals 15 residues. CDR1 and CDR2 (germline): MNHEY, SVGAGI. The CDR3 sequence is CASSYSSRGNTEAFF. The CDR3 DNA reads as TGTGCCAGCAGTTACTCGTCTCGGGGGAACACTGAAGCTTTCTTT.

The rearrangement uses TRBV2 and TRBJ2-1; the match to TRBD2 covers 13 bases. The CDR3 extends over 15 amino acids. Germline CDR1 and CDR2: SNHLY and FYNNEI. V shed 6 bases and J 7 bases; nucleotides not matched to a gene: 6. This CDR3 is CASRLLAGGKNEQFF. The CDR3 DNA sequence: TGTGCCAGCAGACTACTAGCGGGGGGGAAGAATGAGCAGTTCTTC.

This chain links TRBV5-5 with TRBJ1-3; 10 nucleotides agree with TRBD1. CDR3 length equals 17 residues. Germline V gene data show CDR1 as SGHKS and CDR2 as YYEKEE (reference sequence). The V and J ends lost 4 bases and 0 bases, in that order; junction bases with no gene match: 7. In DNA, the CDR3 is TGTGCCAGCAGCCTAGGACAGGGGGGCGCCTCTGGAAACACCATATATTTT. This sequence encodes CASSLGQGGASGNTIYF.

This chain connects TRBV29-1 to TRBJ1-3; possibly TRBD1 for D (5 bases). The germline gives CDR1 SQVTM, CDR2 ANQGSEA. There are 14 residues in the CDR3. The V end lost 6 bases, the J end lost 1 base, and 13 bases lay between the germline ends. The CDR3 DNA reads TGCAGCGTCATCTTCGGGGGGTCTGGAAACACCATATATTTT. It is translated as CSVIFGGSGNTIYF. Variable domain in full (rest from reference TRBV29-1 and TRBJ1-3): SAVISQKPSRDICQRGTSLTIQCQVDSQVTMMFWYRQQPGQSLTLIATANQGSEATYESGFVIDKFPISRPNLTFSTLTVSNMSPEDSSIYLCSVIFGGSGNTIYFGEGSWLTVV.

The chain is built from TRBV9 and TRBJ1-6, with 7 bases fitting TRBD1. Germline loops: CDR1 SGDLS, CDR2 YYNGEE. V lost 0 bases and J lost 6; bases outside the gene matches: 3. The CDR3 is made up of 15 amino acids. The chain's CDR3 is CASSVGGGFNSPLHF. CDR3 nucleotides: TGTGCCAGCAGCGTAGGAGGGGGCTTTAATTCACCCCTCCACTTT.

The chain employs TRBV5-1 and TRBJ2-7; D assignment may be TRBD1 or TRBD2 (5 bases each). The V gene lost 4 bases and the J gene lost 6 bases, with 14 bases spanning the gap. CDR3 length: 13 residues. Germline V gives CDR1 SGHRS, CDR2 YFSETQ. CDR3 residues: CASSTRDRVEQYF. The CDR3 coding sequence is TGCGCCAGCAGCACCCGGGACCGAGTCGAGCAGTACTTC.

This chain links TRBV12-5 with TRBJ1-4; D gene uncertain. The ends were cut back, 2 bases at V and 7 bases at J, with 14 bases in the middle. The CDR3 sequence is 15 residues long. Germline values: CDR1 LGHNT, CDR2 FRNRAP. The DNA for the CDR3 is TGTGCTAGTGGTTTGTTCTCGGAAACGGGTGAAAAACTGTTTTTT. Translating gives CASGLFSETGEKLFF.

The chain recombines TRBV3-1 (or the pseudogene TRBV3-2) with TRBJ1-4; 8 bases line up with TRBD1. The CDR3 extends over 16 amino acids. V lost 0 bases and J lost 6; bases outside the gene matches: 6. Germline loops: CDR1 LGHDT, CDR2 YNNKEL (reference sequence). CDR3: CASSQDLRGPDEKLFF. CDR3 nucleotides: TGTGCCAGCAGCCAAGACCTCAGGGGGCCGGATGAAAAACTGTTTTTT.

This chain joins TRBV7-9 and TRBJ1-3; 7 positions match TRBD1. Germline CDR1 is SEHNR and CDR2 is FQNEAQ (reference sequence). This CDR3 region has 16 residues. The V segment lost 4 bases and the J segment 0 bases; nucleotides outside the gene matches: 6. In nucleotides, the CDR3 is TGTGCCAGCAGCTCACCGGGACAGAGCTCTGGAAACACCATATATTTT. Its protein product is CASSSPGQSSGNTIYF.

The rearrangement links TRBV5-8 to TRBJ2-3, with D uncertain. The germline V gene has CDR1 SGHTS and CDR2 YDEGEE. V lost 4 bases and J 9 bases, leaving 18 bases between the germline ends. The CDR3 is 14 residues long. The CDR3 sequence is CASSLGPPPRTQYF. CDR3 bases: TGTGCCAGCAGCCTAGGACCGCCTCCGAGGACGCAGTATTTT.

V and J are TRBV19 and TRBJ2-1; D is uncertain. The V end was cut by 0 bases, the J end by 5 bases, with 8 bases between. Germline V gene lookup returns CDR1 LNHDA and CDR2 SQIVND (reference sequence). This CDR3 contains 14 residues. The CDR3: CASSIEGRHNEQFF. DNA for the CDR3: TGTGCCAGTAGTATAGAAGGTCGACACAATGAGCAGTTCTTC.

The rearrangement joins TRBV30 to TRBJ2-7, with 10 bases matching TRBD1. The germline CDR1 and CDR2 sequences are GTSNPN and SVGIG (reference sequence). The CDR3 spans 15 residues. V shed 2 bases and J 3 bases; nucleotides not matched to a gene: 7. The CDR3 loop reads CAWSFGQGVGYEQYF. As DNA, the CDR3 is TGTGCCTGGAGTTTCGGACAGGGGGTAGGCTACGAGCAGTACTTC.

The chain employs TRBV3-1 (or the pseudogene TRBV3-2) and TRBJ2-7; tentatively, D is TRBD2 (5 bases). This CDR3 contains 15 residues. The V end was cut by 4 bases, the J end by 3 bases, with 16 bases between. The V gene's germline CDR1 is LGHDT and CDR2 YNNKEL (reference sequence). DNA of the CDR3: TGTGCCAGCAGCCGAGCTCCGGGAAGCCTCTACGAGCAGTACTTC. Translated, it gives CASSRAPGSLYEQYF.

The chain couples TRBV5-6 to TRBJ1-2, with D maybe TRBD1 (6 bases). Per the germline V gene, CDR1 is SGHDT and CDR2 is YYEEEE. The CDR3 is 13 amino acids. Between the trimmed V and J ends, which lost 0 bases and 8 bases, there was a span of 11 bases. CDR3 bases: TGTGCCAGCAGCTTGGGGGGGCCGGGAGGCTACACCTTC. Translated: CASSLGGPGGYTF. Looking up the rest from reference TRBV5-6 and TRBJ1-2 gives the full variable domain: DAGVTQSPTHLIKTRGQQVTLRCSPKSGHDTVSWYQQALGQGPQFIFQYYEEEERQRGNFPDRFSGHQFPNYSSELNVNALLLGDSALYLCASSLGGPGGYTFGSGTRLTVV.

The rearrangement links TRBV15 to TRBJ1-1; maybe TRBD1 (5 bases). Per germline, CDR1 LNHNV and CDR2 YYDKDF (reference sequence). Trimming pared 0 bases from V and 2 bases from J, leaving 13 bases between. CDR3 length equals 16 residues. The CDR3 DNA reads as TGTGCCACCAGCAGAGAGCCGGGGGAGGAAAACACTGAAGCTTTCTTT. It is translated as CATSREPGEENTEAFF.